This note documents a single T cell receptor beta chain sequence. Authors' processing steps: Researchers report that nucleated cell counts were estimated from reference gene primer amplification. Here immunoSEQ multiplex PCR was the method, and the copy in TCRdb shows in-frame clones only, minus some. V, J and clone size are taken as reported in that table, and D and trimming were inferred from the DNA itself. The profile covers under 200,000 clones, with around 92% appearing a single time and 6.5% to 9.5% taken by the ten largest. Participant ages covered about 18 to 89 years across around 22 US areas. The CDR3 runs to 20 residues. Germline V gene data show CDR1 as SGDLS and CDR2 as YYNGEE. V shed 3 bases, J shed 0 bases, and the junction held 14 bases outside the gene matches. This sample was taken from a study of blood T cell repertoires in COVID-19. For the study at large: Researchers got acute and convalescent COVID-19 samples from the United States, Italy and Spain.

Sequenced material: PBMCs or T cells enriched from blood (not recorded which). The rearrangement joins TRBV9 to TRBJ2-6; 8 bases align to TRBD2. This TCR came from a woman aged 18-35 years who had recovered from COVID-19. The CDR3, as DNA: TGTGCCAGCAGCGCGAGGTGGGCGGGGGGCTCCGACTCTGGGGCCAACGTCCTGACTTTC. Protein product: CASSARWAGGSDSGANVLTF.